The sequence of this T cell receptor (beta chain) was determined in a study of tumor-infiltrating lymphocytes in primary liver carcinoma. As for the study in general: Samples had roughly 3.65 to 8 million productive TCRbeta reads, comparable between tissue types.

The CDR3 consists of 12 residues. In germline, CDR1 is MNHNS, CDR2 SASEGT. TCR beta cDNA was made from around 520 ng total RNA with a constant-region primer. ARM-PCR, slightly modified, supplied the TCR beta libraries through three nested multiplex PCR rounds. The opening two PCR rounds, about 11 cycles each, paired TRBV1-TRBV30 forward primers with a C-beta reverse primer. One entry per CDR3 protein results from TCRdb running MiXCR on the multiplex PCR reads. The sample has more than 45,000 distinct CDR3 sequences, over 65% seen once; the top ten hold approximately 30%. Turning to this clonotype: The conserved phenylalanine or tryptophan is not found at the CDR3 terminus, so this likely reflects a read error.

RNA and DNA were co-extracted from roughly 20-30 mg of unsorted bulk tissue. Treatment of the patients' primary liver carcinoma consisted of surgical resection. The rearrangement links TRBV6-1 to TRBJ2-5, with TRBD2 matching over 7 bases. The sequence was obtained from a man in his forties with primary liver carcinoma and hepatitis B virus infection. The sequenced material came from liver tumor tissue from sampling region 3. Subset of the sample: tumor region T3, left-lateral pole. The CDR3 loop is CASRVAGETQYL. In DNA form, the CDR3 reads TGCGCCAGCAGGGTAGCGGGAGAGACCCAGTACTTA.